This is a list of T cell receptor beta chains from one sample in a study of blood T cell repertoires in COVID-19. Clones were read by immunoSEQ multiplex PCR, and TCRdb kept only the in-frame ones, dropping some. Of a few hundred thousand clones listed, about 80% are singletons. Sequenced: PBMCs or T cells enriched from blood (not recorded which). The receptors stem from a middle-aged man who had recovered from COVID-19. The CDR3 runs from the conserved cysteine through the conserved F or W. The D gene is left open where the match is weak. Only part of the rows carry a size: once, few, many, or a class if the clone is expanded.

j_call: TRBJ1-6
cdr3_length: 15
v_call: TRBV4-3
d_call: NA
clone_size: few
cdr3_aa: CASSQDRDIDSPLHF
cdr3_nt: TGCGCCAGCAGCCAAGATCGGGACATAGATTCACCCCTCCACTTT

j_call: TRBJ1-5
cdr3_length: 15
v_call: TRBV27
d_call: TRBD1
clone_size: NA
cdr3_aa: CASVWDSYSNQPQHF
cdr3_nt: TGTGCCAGTGTGTGGGACAGTTATAGCAATCAGCCCCAGCATTTT

j_call: TRBJ2-7
cdr3_length: 16
v_call: TRBV3-1/TRBV3-2
d_call: TRBD1
clone_size: NA
cdr3_aa: CASSQAEGTGKYEQYF
cdr3_nt: TGTGCCAGCAGCCAAGCAGAAGGGACAGGGAAATACGAGCAGTACTTC

j_call: TRBJ1-2
cdr3_length: 15
v_call: TRBV11-3
d_call: TRBD1
clone_size: NA
cdr3_aa: CASSPRDRLNYGYTF
cdr3_nt: TGTGCCAGCAGCCCGAGGGACAGGCTAAACTATGGCTACACCTTC

j_call: TRBJ2-7
cdr3_length: 13
v_call: TRBV6-2/TRBV6-3
d_call: NA
clone_size: NA
cdr3_aa: CASSYGFLQGPYF
cdr3_nt: TGTGCCAGCAGTTACGGGTTTTTGCAGGGTCCGTACTTC

j_call: TRBJ2-7
cdr3_length: 15
v_call: TRBV29-1
d_call: TRBD2
clone_size: NA
cdr3_aa: CSVKGTGTSFHEQYF
cdr3_nt: TGCAGCGTGAAGGGAACCGGGACTAGTTTCCACGAGCAGTACTTC

j_call: TRBJ2-1
cdr3_length: 16
v_call: TRBV2
d_call: TRBD2
clone_size: few
cdr3_aa: CASSALASSGYNEQFF
cdr3_nt: TGTGCCAGCAGTGCACTTGCGTCTAGCGGGTACAATGAGCAGTTCTTC

j_call: TRBJ1-4
cdr3_length: 14
v_call: TRBV28
d_call: NA
clone_size: NA
cdr3_aa: CASSLGGGIEKLFF
cdr3_nt: TGTGCCAGCAGTTTAGGGGGAGGGATCGAAAAACTGTTTTTT

j_call: TRBJ1-2
cdr3_length: 15
v_call: TRBV3-1/TRBV3-2
d_call: TRBD1
clone_size: NA
cdr3_aa: CASSQSDRLPYGYTF
cdr3_nt: TGTGCCAGCAGCCAATCGGACAGGCTTCCCTATGGCTACACCTTC

j_call: TRBJ1-1
cdr3_length: 12
v_call: TRBV5-1
d_call: TRBD1
clone_size: NA
cdr3_aa: CASSLGQGEAFF
cdr3_nt: TGCGCCAGCAGCTTAGGACAGGGAGAAGCTTTCTTT

j_call: TRBJ2-1
cdr3_length: 12
v_call: TRBV6-2/TRBV6-3
d_call: NA
clone_size: NA
cdr3_aa: CASSYSVREQFF
cdr3_nt: TGTGCCAGCAGTTACTCTGTGCGGGAGCAGTTCTTC

j_call: TRBJ2-7
cdr3_length: 14
v_call: TRBV20-1
d_call: NA
clone_size: NA
cdr3_aa: CSASRGRTSYEQYF
cdr3_nt: TGCAGTGCTAGTCGTGGCAGAACAAGTTACGAGCAGTACTTC

j_call: TRBJ1-5
cdr3_length: 13
v_call: TRBV5-1
d_call: NA
clone_size: NA
cdr3_aa: CASSWDTDQPQHF
cdr3_nt: TGCGCCAGCAGCTGGGACACGGATCAGCCCCAGCATTTT

j_call: TRBJ1-3
cdr3_length: 13
v_call: TRBV7-3
d_call: NA
clone_size: NA
cdr3_aa: CASSSGSGNTIYF
cdr3_nt: TGTGCCAGCAGCTCCGGCTCTGGAAACACCATATATTTT

j_call: TRBJ2-1
cdr3_length: 16
v_call: TRBV9
d_call: TRBD1
clone_size: NA
cdr3_aa: CASSVSTGEKGNEQFF
cdr3_nt: TGTGCCAGCAGCGTATCCACAGGGGAAAAGGGGAATGAGCAGTTCTTC

j_call: TRBJ1-1
cdr3_length: 12
v_call: TRBV5-1
d_call: NA
clone_size: NA
cdr3_aa: CASSSQGGEAFF
cdr3_nt: TGCGCCAGCAGCTCACAGGGTGGTGAAGCTTTCTTT

j_call: TRBJ1-2
cdr3_length: 13
v_call: TRBV19
d_call: NA
clone_size: NA
cdr3_aa: CASSIRGVNGYTF
cdr3_nt: TGTGCCAGTAGCATCCGGGGGGTGAATGGCTACACCTTC

j_call: TRBJ2-2
cdr3_length: 15
v_call: TRBV9
d_call: NA
clone_size: NA
cdr3_aa: CASSVEQVYGGELFF
cdr3_nt: TGTGCCAGCAGCGTAGAACAGGTATACGGCGGGGAGCTGTTTTTT

j_call: TRBJ2-1
cdr3_length: 14
v_call: TRBV11-3
d_call: NA
clone_size: NA
cdr3_aa: CASSFTSSADEQFF
cdr3_nt: TGTGCCAGCAGCTTTACTAGCTCGGCCGATGAGCAGTTCTTC

j_call: TRBJ1-5
cdr3_length: 14
v_call: TRBV19
d_call: NA
clone_size: NA
cdr3_aa: CASSPAGGIQPQHF
cdr3_nt: TGTGCCAGTAGTCCCGCGGGGGGGATTCAGCCCCAGCATTTT

j_call: TRBJ2-1
cdr3_length: 14
v_call: TRBV7-3
d_call: NA
clone_size: NA
cdr3_aa: CASSLGGTGNEQFF
cdr3_nt: TGTGCCAGCAGCTTGGGGGGTACGGGCAATGAGCAGTTCTTC

j_call: TRBJ2-1
cdr3_length: 11
v_call: TRBV6-5
d_call: TRBD2
clone_size: NA
cdr3_aa: CASSRLAEQFF
cdr3_nt: TGTGCCAGCAGTAGACTAGCGGAGCAGTTCTTC

j_call: TRBJ1-5
cdr3_length: 15
v_call: TRBV9
d_call: TRBD1
clone_size: few
cdr3_aa: CASSVEGQPYQPQHF
cdr3_nt: TGTGCCAGCAGCGTAGAGGGACAGCCCTATCAGCCCCAGCATTTT

j_call: TRBJ2-1
cdr3_length: 14
v_call: TRBV18
d_call: TRBD2
clone_size: once
cdr3_aa: CASSSVGTSGNQFF
cdr3_nt: TGTGCCAGCTCATCAGTTGGGACTAGCGGGAATCAGTTCTTC

j_call: TRBJ2-7
cdr3_length: 15
v_call: TRBV2
d_call: TRBD2
clone_size: NA
cdr3_aa: CASTVGTSLLYEQYF
cdr3_nt: TGTGCCAGCACCGTGGGGACTAGCCTCCTCTACGAGCAGTACTTC

j_call: TRBJ2-7
cdr3_length: 14
v_call: TRBV27
d_call: TRBD1
clone_size: once
cdr3_aa: CASRPGTGIYEQYF
cdr3_nt: TGTGCCAGCAGACCCGGGACAGGGATCTACGAGCAGTACTTC

j_call: TRBJ1-1
cdr3_length: 13
v_call: TRBV9
d_call: NA
clone_size: NA
cdr3_aa: CASSVVAGTEAFF
cdr3_nt: TGTGCCAGCAGCGTAGTAGCGGGGACTGAAGCTTTCTTT

j_call: TRBJ2-1
cdr3_length: 17
v_call: TRBV24-1
d_call: NA
clone_size: NA
cdr3_aa: CATSDLHWGRSYNEQFF
cdr3_nt: TGTGCCACCAGTGATTTGCACTGGGGGCGCTCCTACAATGAGCAGTTCTTC

j_call: TRBJ1-1
cdr3_length: 11
v_call: TRBV12-3/TRBV12-4
d_call: NA
clone_size: few
cdr3_aa: CASSLGREAFF
cdr3_nt: TGTGCCAGCAGTTTAGGCAGGGAAGCTTTCTTT

j_call: TRBJ2-7
cdr3_length: 14
v_call: TRBV3-1/TRBV3-2
d_call: TRBD2
clone_size: NA
cdr3_aa: CASSLEGLAYEQYF
cdr3_nt: TGTGCCAGCAGCCTCGAGGGACTAGCTTACGAGCAGTACTTC

j_call: TRBJ1-1
cdr3_length: 13
v_call: TRBV6-5
d_call: NA
clone_size: NA
cdr3_aa: CASSRPGSTEAFF
cdr3_nt: TGTGCCAGCAGCCGTCCGGGTAGCACTGAAGCTTTCTTT

j_call: TRBJ1-2
cdr3_length: 15
v_call: TRBV14
d_call: NA
clone_size: NA
cdr3_aa: CASSQEWGRVYGYTF
cdr3_nt: TGTGCCAGCAGCCAAGAATGGGGCAGGGTCTATGGCTACACCTTC

j_call: TRBJ2-1
cdr3_length: 13
v_call: TRBV10-3
d_call: NA
clone_size: NA
cdr3_aa: CAISFSRGNEQFF
cdr3_nt: TGTGCCATCAGCTTTTCAAGGGGGAATGAGCAGTTCTTC

j_call: TRBJ1-3
cdr3_length: 15
v_call: TRBV9
d_call: NA
clone_size: NA
cdr3_aa: CASSEEGASGNTIYF
cdr3_nt: TGTGCCAGCAGCGAAGAGGGAGCATCTGGAAACACCATATATTTT

j_call: TRBJ2-1
cdr3_length: 14
v_call: TRBV7-3
d_call: NA
clone_size: NA
cdr3_aa: CASSFTGTSGPKFF
cdr3_nt: TGTGCCAGCAGCTTCACCGGGACTTCCGGTCCTAAGTTCTTC

j_call: TRBJ2-2
cdr3_length: 15
v_call: TRBV11-3
d_call: TRBD2
clone_size: NA
cdr3_aa: CASSFGGGNTGELFF
cdr3_nt: TGTGCCAGCAGCTTTGGCGGGGGAAACACCGGGGAGCTGTTTTTT

j_call: TRBJ1-5
cdr3_length: 16
v_call: TRBV24-1
d_call: TRBD1
clone_size: NA
cdr3_aa: CATSASGQVSNQPQHF
cdr3_nt: TGTGCCACCAGTGCCTCGGGACAGGTCAGCAATCAGCCCCAGCATTTT

j_call: TRBJ2-7
cdr3_length: 13
v_call: TRBV9
d_call: NA
clone_size: NA
cdr3_aa: CASSVGAYYEQYF
cdr3_nt: TGTGCCAGCAGCGTAGGTGCCTACTACGAGCAGTACTTC

j_call: TRBJ2-1
cdr3_length: 16
v_call: TRBV5-1
d_call: TRBD2
clone_size: NA
cdr3_aa: CASSFSGSSSYNEQFF
cdr3_nt: TGCGCCAGCAGCTTTAGCGGGAGTAGCTCCTACAATGAGCAGTTCTTC

j_call: TRBJ1-1
cdr3_length: 11
v_call: TRBV29-1
d_call: NA
clone_size: NA
cdr3_aa: CSVETYTEAFF
cdr3_nt: TGCAGCGTAGAGACATACACTGAAGCTTTCTTT

j_call: TRBJ2-6
cdr3_length: 18
v_call: TRBV7-3
d_call: NA
clone_size: NA
cdr3_aa: CASGHWRLSFSGANVLTF
cdr3_nt: TGTGCCAGCGGTCATTGGAGGCTTTCCTTTAGTGGGGCCAACGTCCTGACTTTC

j_call: TRBJ1-5
cdr3_length: 14
v_call: TRBV27
d_call: TRBD1
clone_size: NA
cdr3_aa: CASSLTGGAQPQHF
cdr3_nt: TGTGCCAGCAGTTTAACAGGGGGTGCTCAGCCCCAGCATTTT